The 2 T cell receptor beta chains in this list originate from one sample, sequenced in a study of CD8 T cells in ankylosing spondylitis. MiXCR, run by TCRdb on the 5' RACE reads, gives a single entry per CDR3 protein. The sample consists of approximately 100,000 distinct CDR3 sequences, roughly 8.3% of them appearing once. The sample comprised blood, either unsorted or a sorted T cell fraction (not recorded which). Every receptor here comes from a male donor with ankylosing spondylitis or in good health (not recorded which).

In this sample, this clonotype turned up a few times. The J gene is TRBJ2-1, the V gene TRBV7-8; D possibly matches TRBD1 or TRBD2 (5 bases each). V dropped 3 bases and J dropped 5 bases, with 20 bases sitting between them. The CDR3 consists of 17 residues. Germline V lookup: CDR1 SGHVS, CDR2 FQNEAQ. The CDR3 loop is CASSFLRWGTGHNEQFF. The CDR3 DNA is TGTGCCAGCAGCTTCCTGAGATGGGGGACGGGACACAATGAGCAGTTCTTC.

For this clonotype: A much larger clone sits a single nucleotide away, making a read error possible. The CDR3 sequence is CASSQRDRSFDGQFF. The CDR3 DNA reads TGTGCCAGCAGCCAAAGGGACAGGTCGTTTGATGGGCAGTTCTTC. V usage is TRBV4-2 and J usage is TRBJ2-1; TRBD1 aligns across 8 bases. Germline V lookup: CDR1 LGHNA, CDR2 YNFKEQ. The V and J ends lost 2 bases and 12 bases, in that order; junction bases with no gene match: 12. The CDR3 is made up of 15 amino acids.